This paragraph covers one TCR beta chain sequence. Its cognate antigen is unknown. The Oncomine TCR Beta short-read assay was what sequenced the DNA obtained from cultured CD4+ T cells. Someone extracted genomic DNA from cultured CD4+ T cells. TCRdb re-called the PCR reads with MiXCR, one entry per CDR3 protein. The top ten clones hold under 20% of a sample with about 19,000 distinct CDR3 sequences, around 52% of them seen once. These data belong to a study of vaccination and CD4 T cells after COVID-19. Across the study: The stimulating agents, overlapping spike peptides, came from SARS-CoV-2, HCoV-NL63, HCoV-OC43 and HCoV-229E.

Regarding treatment: approximately nine-day PBMC culture with coronavirus spike peptide pools or control peptides (ViraFEST assay). First, ViraFEST expanded antigen-specific T cells with peptide pools, and next it sequenced the TCRs. Points from the study as a whole: Median about 90% of reactive clones detected in convalescent patients emerged only post-vaccination.

The V segment lost 5 bases and the J segment 2 bases; nucleotides outside the gene matches: 5. The CDR3 is 16 amino acids. Germline CDR1 SGHVS, CDR2 FQNEAQ. The source material was CD4+ T cells from blood, cultured in vitro, sampled before SARS-CoV-2 vaccination. This TCR came from a human donor who had recovered from COVID-19. The chain couples TRBV7-8 to TRBJ2-2, with TRBD2 identical over 10 bases. CDR3 bases: TGTGCCAGCAGCGTGGCTAGCGGGAGCAACACCGGGGAGCTGTTTTTT. Its protein product is CASSVASGSNTGELFF.